Reported below is one T cell receptor (beta chain). The antigen is undetermined. The entry originates in a study of CD8 T cells in Susac syndrome. General study findings and limits: Clonal expansion of Susac CD8+ cells peaked in TEMRA cells, and it also peaked in active patients.

An input of 0.5 to 1 ug of RNA was subjected to reverse transcription using random hexamers. MiXCR, applied by TCRdb to the immunoSEQ multiplex PCR reads, yields one record per CDR3 protein. The sample carries 70,000 to 85,000 distinct CDR3 sequences, 95% to 96% recorded once. The sequenced sample consisted of CD8+ T cells from PBMCs. This TCR was sampled from a human donor with Susac syndrome.

CDR3 bases: TGTGCCAGCAGCCCCGCCGGAGCGGGAGAAAGAGAGCAGTACTTC. It specifies CASSPAGAGEREQYF. This sequence joins TRBV5-4 and TRBJ2-7; 8 bases are a match to TRBD2. The CDR3 consists of 15 residues. The V gene end was trimmed by 4 bases and the J gene end by 7 bases; junction bases not matched to a gene: 13. CDR1 and CDR2 from the germline V gene are SGHNT and YYREEE (reference sequence).